The TCR beta chain described here comes from a study of regulatory T cells in long-lasting Graves disease (dated by TCRdb to the early 2020s). Broadly, across the study: Newly diagnosed Graves' disease patients had taken antithyroid drugs for less than 3 months. Patients with persistent Graves' disease were compared with patients with newly diagnosed Graves' disease using TCR sequencing and RNA sequencing of peripheral blood. The study was conducted in China and was registered as a clinical trial. A total of around 35 samples underwent TCR sequencing, from about 13 patients with persistent Graves' disease and around 20 patients with newly diagnosed Graves' disease. Summary of the overall study and its limitations: Persistent patients shared more public clonotypes among themselves (around 2,700) than newly diagnosed patients did (approximately 870). Persistent disease showed preferential use of TRBV28, TRBJ1-2 and TRBJ2-5, whereas newly diagnosed disease favored TRBV20-1 and TRBJ2-1. Only the TCR beta chain was sequenced and analyzed. Because the primary lesion, thyroid tissue, could not be accessed, the study looked at peripheral blood alone. Compared with newly diagnosed patients, patients with persistent Graves' disease had lower TCR Shannon entropy and fewer highly expanded clones, which suggests clonal expansion. The authors noted that the small sample size was a limitation that may lower accuracy.

This clonotype was picked up many times. The target of this receptor is not known. Per-base quality was not reported, and no clone a single base away is much larger than it. V is reduced by 6 bases and J by 9 bases, leaving a spacing of 14 bases between them. The CDR3 holds 12 amino acids from the cysteine to the phenylalanine. Solely the CDR3 DNA is kept, with 36 bases framed from the first base. The library was generated by multiplex PCR. The data were produced on an Illumina HiSeq 4000. To build TCR beta libraries, CDR3 regions were amplified by Arm-PCR using iRepertoire HTBI primers. Gel purification was performed on PCR products prior to sequencing. Regarding the original processing steps: Gene usage analysis of CDR3 amino acid clonotypes relied on the 60 to 65 TRBV and around 14 TRBJ segments identified across samples. Filtered high-quality paired reads were merged into contigs using COPE and FqMerger. BLAST was used to align contigs to IMGT TRBV, TRBD and TRBJ reference genes, with CDR3 defined following IMGT. Clonotypes above 0.1% frequency were classified as highly expanded clones. Shannon entropy was used to measure repertoire diversity, and the Gini coefficient was used to measure V-J evenness. Public clonotypes were defined as clonotypes shared by more than one individual. Using fastp at Q25 and MiXCR, TCRdb reprocessed the public reads and kept productive beta chains. Each CDR3 protein gets just one entry, which takes the most common genes and DNA from the rows behind it. None of the V and J calls come from the authors' own analysis; TCRdb made them. In all, the sample holds 680,000 or so distinct CDR3 sequences, and roughly 15% of those were seen once. Approximately 20% of the sample goes to the ten largest clones.

In the paper's terms, the time point label means: newly diagnosed GD, antithyroid drugs for less than 3 months. For both TCR sequencing and RNA sequencing, RNA was extracted from PBMCs in TRIzol. Graves' disease was diagnosed according to American Thyroid Association guidelines. The patients came from an endocrinology department in Xi'an, China. Each patient gave 7 to 9.5 milliliters of peripheral blood, collected in an EDTA anticoagulant tube. Ficoll Paque Plus density gradient separation was used to isolate PBMCs, and no further T cell sorting was done. An Agilent 2100 Bioanalyzer and agarose gel were used to check RNA quality, and a NanoDrop 2000 was used to measure RNA concentration. These data also featured in a second study, about T cells in Graves' hyperthyroidism and ophthalmopathy. As the second publication notes: Graves' hyperthyroidism was defined as stable when no progression to ophthalmopathy occurred over 18 months of follow-up. The hyperthyroidism patients were between 18 and 65 years old and newly diagnosed, with a disease duration of less than 2 months. Patients with uncontrolled infections, other autoimmune diseases, pregnancy or lactation were excluded. Diagnoses were based on clinical symptoms, serum thyroxine and TRAb, thyroid ultrasound and orbital computed tomography. A first-round RT-PCR of the TCR CDR3 used the HTBI primer set with the Qiagen OneStep RT-PCR kit. Blood samples also contained most of the expanded thyroid clonotypes (frequency above 0.001), which suggests that blood repertoires may reflect thyroid immune responses. Ophthalmopathy was separated from stable hyperthyroidism by a 13 V-J signature model, with around 88% sensitivity and about 81% specificity obtained in cross-validation and 80%/75% obtained in testing. In validation, the model predicted progression to ophthalmopathy with approximately 71% sensitivity and roughly 75% specificity, a median of around six months before onset. To identify TCR V-J signatures that set the groups apart, the researchers used a discovery cohort of 100 or so patients, made up of 43 with Graves' ophthalmopathy and 55 to 65 with stable Graves' hyperthyroidism. An independent validation cohort of fewer than 20 hyperthyroidism patients and about 15 patients who later progressed to ophthalmopathy tested prospective prediction of ophthalmopathy. For training and testing, the 100 or so patients in the discovery cohort were randomly divided in a 7:3 ratio. In addition, the study compared T-cell repertoires in thyroid tissue and in blood from several Graves' hyperthyroidism patients. Once sampling was done, hyperthyroidism patients were given methimazole at a starting dose of 30 mg daily, whereas ophthalmopathy patients were given high-dose intravenous methylprednisolone. Libraries were constructed in a second round of multiplex PCR, after which size selection and purification were performed. The libraries were sequenced on an Illumina HiSeq2000 using paired-end 100 bp reads. SOAPnuke was used to process the raw data, throwing out any read that contained adapters or uncalled bases, had a mean Phred below 15, or lacked an exact constant-primer or identifier match. High-quality paired reads were merged using COPE v1.2.5, and each unique nucleotide sequence was defined as a clonotype. Clonotypes were aligned to IMGT TRBV, TRBD and TRBJ reference segments using MiTCR v1.1. Analysis was restricted to V-J combinations with a frequency above 0.0001, which covered roughly 99% of repertoires. The TCS score was defined as F50 (clonal expansion) divided by E x V (chaos), with BLOSUM62-based TCRdist calculated between CDR3 peptides within each V-J. Welch's t-statistics and random forest reduced 500 to 550 V-J features to roughly 13, which were used in a naive Bayes classifier (R e1071). Sample size was not statistically predetermined, and blinding of investigators to group allocation was not performed. According to the paper, TCR Vbeta CDR3 sequencing was carried out on 135 peripheral blood samples, which came from around 43 ophthalmopathy, around 74 hyperthyroidism and some 17 progressor patients.

The sequences come from peripheral blood mononuclear cells (PBMCs), collected at new diagnosis, from a patient treated with antithyroid drugs. The receptor's source is a woman in her thirties with Graves disease. Donor details come from another sample of the same person, matched by shared clones. In this chain, TRBV12-3 or TRBV12-4 is recombined with TRBJ1-2; the D gene lacks a confident call. CDR3 region: CASSPWTSSYTF. DNA sequence: TGTGCCAGCAGCCCATGGACCTCGAGCTACACCTTC.